This is a list of T cell receptor beta chains from one sample in a study of blood T cell repertoires in COVID-19. TCRdb's table, derived via immunoSEQ multiplex PCR, lists solely in-frame clones and lacks some. This table holds roughly 200,000 clones, approximately 78% found once. The specimen sequenced was peripheral blood. These receptors were collected from an elderly woman with COVID-19, enrolled during active disease. Both conserved end residues are part of each CDR3. D genes are given only for firm matches. Size values are once, few and many counts, or a class for expanded clones, and some rows have none.

once,TRBD2,TRBJ2-7,TRBV7-2,CASSLEQGTSSYEQYF,TGTGCCAGCAGCTTAGAACAAGGGACTAGCTCCTACGAGCAGTACTTC
NA,NA,TRBJ1-3,TRBV30,CAWSRGGSGNTIYF,TGTGCCTGGAGTAGGGGGGGCTCTGGAAACACCATATATTTT
once,TRBD1,TRBJ2-2,TRBV2,CASTRTGGTGELFF,TGTGCCAGCACCCGGACAGGGGGCACCGGGGAGCTGTTTTTT
NA,TRBD1,TRBJ2-1,TRBV30,CALSTGQGARDEQFF,TGTGCCCTAAGTACGGGACAGGGGGCGCGGGATGAGCAGTTCTTC
NA,NA,TRBJ1-4,TRBV25-1,CASSERNTGTNEKLFF,TGTGCCAGCAGTGAAAGAAACACCGGGACTAATGAAAAACTGTTTTTT
NA,NA,TRBJ1-3,TRBV7-8,CASSLASGNTIYF,TGTGCCAGCAGCTTGGCCTCTGGAAACACCATATATTTT
NA,TRBD2,TRBJ2-7,TRBV7-6,CASRPSGTSASEQYF,TGTGCCAGCAGACCAAGTGGGACTAGCGCGAGCGAGCAGTACTTC
NA,TRBD1,TRBJ2-6,TRBV5-4,CASSQGTGTGANVLTF,TGTGCCAGCAGTCAAGGGACAGGGACCGGGGCCAACGTCCTGACTTTC
NA,NA,TRBJ2-7,TRBV3-1/TRBV3-2,CASSLYTVDEQYF,TGTGCCAGCAGCCTTTATACAGTGGACGAGCAGTACTTC
NA,TRBD2,TRBJ2-1,TRBV7-3,CASSRAGGLSYNEQFF,TGTGCCAGCAGCCGCGCGGGAGGCCTTTCCTACAATGAGCAGTTCTTC
NA,NA,TRBJ1-1,TRBV18,CASSPSAYTGTEAFF,TGTGCCAGCTCACCCTCAGCCTATACGGGGACTGAAGCTTTCTTT
NA,TRBD2,TRBJ2-3,TRBV4-3,CASSAREGDTQYF,TGCGCCAGCAGCGCACGGGAGGGGGATACGCAGTATTTT
few,NA,TRBJ2-7,TRBV7-2,CASSSPSGRGFSYEQYF,TGTGCCAGCAGCTCCCCGTCCGGTCGGGGGTTCTCCTACGAGCAGTACTTC
NA,NA,TRBJ2-3,TRBV24-1,CATESPARDTQYF,TGTGCCACCGAGTCCCCCGCGAGAGATACGCAGTATTTT
NA,NA,TRBJ2-3,TRBV7-9,CASSRDVTSTDTQYF,TGTGCCAGCAGCAGGGACGTTACTAGCACAGATACGCAGTATTTT
NA,NA,TRBJ2-7,TRBV10-3,CAISETAAYEQYF,TGTGCCATCAGTGAAACAGCGGCCTACGAGCAGTACTTC
NA,TRBD1,TRBJ2-7,TRBV10-3,CAISESRRDRERPCEQYF,TGTGCCATCAGTGAGTCGAGGCGAGACAGGGAACGACCTTGCGAGCAGTACTTC
NA,TRBD2,TRBJ2-1,TRBV19,CASSILAGGALSNEQFF,TGTGCCAGTAGTATCCTAGCGGGGGGTGCCCTAAGCAATGAGCAGTTCTTC
few,NA,TRBJ2-7,TRBV7-2,CASSSGTHSYEQYF,TGTGCCAGCAGCTCGGGGACTCATTCGTACGAGCAGTACTTC
NA,TRBD1,TRBJ2-2,TRBV5-1,CASSSDRGSAGELFF,TGCGCCAGCAGCTCGGACAGGGGATCGGCCGGGGAGCTGTTTTTT
NA,NA,TRBJ1-2,TRBV4-1,CASSQDPFPGGYGYTF,TGCGCCAGCAGCCAAGACCCCTTCCCGGGCGGGTATGGCTACACCTTC
NA,NA,TRBJ2-7,TRBV6-5,CASSSQTNEQYF,TGTGCCAGCAGTTCGCAGACTAACGAGCAGTACTTC
NA,TRBD1,TRBJ2-7,TRBV2,CASMSDRAYEQYF,TGTGCCAGCATGTCGGACAGGGCCTACGAGCAGTACTTC
NA,TRBD2,TRBJ2-4,TRBV2,CAIETSGAQNIQYF,TGTGCCATCGAGACTAGCGGGGCCCAAAACATTCAGTACTTC
NA,NA,TRBJ2-3,TRBV7-8,CASSRLSDTQYF,TGTGCCAGCAGCCGACTCTCAGATACGCAGTATTTT